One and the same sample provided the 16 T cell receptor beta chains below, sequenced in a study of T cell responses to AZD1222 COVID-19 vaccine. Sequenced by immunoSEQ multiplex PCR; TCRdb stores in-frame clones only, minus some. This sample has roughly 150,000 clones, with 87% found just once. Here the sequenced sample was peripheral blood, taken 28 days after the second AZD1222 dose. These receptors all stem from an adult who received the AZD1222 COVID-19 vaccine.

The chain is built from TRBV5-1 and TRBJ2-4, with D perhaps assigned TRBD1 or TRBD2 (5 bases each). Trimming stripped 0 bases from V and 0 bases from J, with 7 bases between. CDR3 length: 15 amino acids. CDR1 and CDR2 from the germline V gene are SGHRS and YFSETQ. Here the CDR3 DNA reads TGCGCCAGCAGCTTGGCTGGGGGAGCCAAAAACATTCAGTACTTC. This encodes CASSLAGGAKNIQYF.

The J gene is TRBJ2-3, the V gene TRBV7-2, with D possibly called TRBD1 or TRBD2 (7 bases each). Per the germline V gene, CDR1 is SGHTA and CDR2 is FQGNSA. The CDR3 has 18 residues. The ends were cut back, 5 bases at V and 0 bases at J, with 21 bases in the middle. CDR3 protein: CASSPGGGWLPSTDTQYF. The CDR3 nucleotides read TGTGCCAGCAGCCCAGGGGGAGGGTGGCTTCCTAGCACAGATACGCAGTATTTT.

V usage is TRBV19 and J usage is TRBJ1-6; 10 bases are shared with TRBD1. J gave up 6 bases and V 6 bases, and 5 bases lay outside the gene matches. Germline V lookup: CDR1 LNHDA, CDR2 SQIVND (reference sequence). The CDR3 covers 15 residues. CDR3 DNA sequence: TGTGCCAGTAGGGGACAGGGGTTCGGTAATTCACCCCTCCACTTT. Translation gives CASRGQGFGNSPLHF.

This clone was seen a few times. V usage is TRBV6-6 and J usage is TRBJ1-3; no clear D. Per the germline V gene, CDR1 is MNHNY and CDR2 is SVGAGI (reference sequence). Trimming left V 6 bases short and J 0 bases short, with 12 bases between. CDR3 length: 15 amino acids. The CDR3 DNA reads TGTGCCAGCAGCATAGGGCGGATCTCTGGAAACACCATATATTTT. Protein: CASSIGRISGNTIYF.

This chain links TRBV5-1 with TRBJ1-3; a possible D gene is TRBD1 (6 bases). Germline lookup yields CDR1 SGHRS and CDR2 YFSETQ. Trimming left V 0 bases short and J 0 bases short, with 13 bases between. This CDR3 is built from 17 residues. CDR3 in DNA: TGCGCCAGCAGCTTGGAGGGGGGCTCAATCTCTGGAAACACCATATATTTT. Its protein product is CASSLEGGSISGNTIYF.

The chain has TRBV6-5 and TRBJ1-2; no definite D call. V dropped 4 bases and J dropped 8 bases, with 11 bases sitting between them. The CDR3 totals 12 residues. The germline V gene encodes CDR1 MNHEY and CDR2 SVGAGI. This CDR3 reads CASSSGQGGYTF. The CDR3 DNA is TGTGCCAGCAGTTCAGGTCAAGGAGGCTACACCTTC.

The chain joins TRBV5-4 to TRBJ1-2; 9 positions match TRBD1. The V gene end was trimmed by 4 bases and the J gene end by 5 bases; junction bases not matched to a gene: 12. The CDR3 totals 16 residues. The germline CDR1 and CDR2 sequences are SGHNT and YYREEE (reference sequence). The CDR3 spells CASSGDRGSSRYGYTF. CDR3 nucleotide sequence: TGTGCCAGCAGCGGAGACAGGGGGTCATCTCGGTATGGCTACACCTTC.

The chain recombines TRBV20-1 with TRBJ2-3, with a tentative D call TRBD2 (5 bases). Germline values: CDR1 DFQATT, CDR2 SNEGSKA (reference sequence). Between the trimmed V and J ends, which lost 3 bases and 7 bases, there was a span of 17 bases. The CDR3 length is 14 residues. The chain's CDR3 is CSASEDFLPYTQYF. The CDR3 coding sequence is TGCAGTGCTAGTGAGGACTTCCTCCCCTATACGCAGTATTTT.

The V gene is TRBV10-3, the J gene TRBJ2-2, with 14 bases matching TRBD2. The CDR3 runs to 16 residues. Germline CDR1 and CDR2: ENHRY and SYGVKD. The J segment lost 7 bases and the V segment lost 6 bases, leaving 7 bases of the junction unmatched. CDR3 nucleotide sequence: TGTGCCATCAGGAGCGGGACTAGCGGGAGACGCGGGGAGCTGTTTTTT. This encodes CAIRSGTSGRRGELFF.

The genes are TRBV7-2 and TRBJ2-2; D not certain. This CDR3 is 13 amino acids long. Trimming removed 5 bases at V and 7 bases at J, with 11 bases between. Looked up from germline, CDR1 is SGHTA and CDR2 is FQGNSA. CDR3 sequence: CASSLTLVGELFF. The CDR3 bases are TGTGCCAGCAGCCTAACCCTGGTCGGGGAGCTGTTTTTT.

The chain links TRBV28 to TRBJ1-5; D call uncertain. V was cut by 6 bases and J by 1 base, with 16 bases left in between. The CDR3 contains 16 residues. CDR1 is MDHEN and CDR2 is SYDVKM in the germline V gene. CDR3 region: CASSPFILRSNQPQHF. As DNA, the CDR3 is TGTGCCAGCAGCCCCTTCATTTTACGGAGCAATCAGCCCCAGCATTTT.

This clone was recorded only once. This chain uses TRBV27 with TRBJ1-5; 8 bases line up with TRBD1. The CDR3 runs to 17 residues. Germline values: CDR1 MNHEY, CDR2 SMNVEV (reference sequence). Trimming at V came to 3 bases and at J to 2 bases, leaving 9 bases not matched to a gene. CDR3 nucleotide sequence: TGTGCCAGCAGTTTTTTAACACAGGGGGGCGGCAATCAGCCCCAGCATTTT. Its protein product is CASSFLTQGGGNQPQHF.

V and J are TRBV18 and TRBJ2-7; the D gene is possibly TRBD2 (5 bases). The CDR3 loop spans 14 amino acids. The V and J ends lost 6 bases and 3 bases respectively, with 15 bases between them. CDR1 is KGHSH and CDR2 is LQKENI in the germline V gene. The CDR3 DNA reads TGTGCCAGCTCGAGGGCGAGGGAGTTCTACGAGCAGTACTTC. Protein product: CASSRAREFYEQYF.

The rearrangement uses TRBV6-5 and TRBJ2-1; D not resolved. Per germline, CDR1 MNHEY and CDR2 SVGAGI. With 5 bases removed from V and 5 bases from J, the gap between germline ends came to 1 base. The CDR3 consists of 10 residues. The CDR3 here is CASSHNEQFF. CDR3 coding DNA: TGTGCCAGCAGTCACAATGAGCAGTTCTTC.

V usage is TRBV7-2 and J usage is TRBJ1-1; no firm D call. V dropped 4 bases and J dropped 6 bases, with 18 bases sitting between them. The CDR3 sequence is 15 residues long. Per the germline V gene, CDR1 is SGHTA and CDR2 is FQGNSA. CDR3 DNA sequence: TGTGCCAGCAGCTCCGTTCGACTTGGTGAGGCTGAAGCTTTCTTT. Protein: CASSSVRLGEAEAFF.

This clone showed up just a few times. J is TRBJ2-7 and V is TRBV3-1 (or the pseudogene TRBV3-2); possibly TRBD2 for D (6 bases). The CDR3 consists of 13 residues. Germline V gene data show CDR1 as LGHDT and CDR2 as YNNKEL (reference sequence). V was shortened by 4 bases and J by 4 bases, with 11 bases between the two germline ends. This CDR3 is CASSRGLRYEQYF. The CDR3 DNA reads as TGTGCCAGCAGCCGGGGACTGAGGTACGAGCAGTACTTC.